What follows are 5 T cell receptor beta chains derived from one specimen sequenced in a study of OX40 agonist ivuxolimab in advanced cancers. Libraries were built with the immunoSEQ multiplex PCR assay. TCRdb holds this immuneACCESS table with in-frame rearrangements only. Some clones are missing; in checked studies, unresolved V genes explain under half, and the rest has no known cause. Across this sample there are 85,000 to 100,000 clones, with 85% to 95% seen only once. Around 0.25% of the sample is held by the ten biggest clonotypes. Sequencing was performed on CD4+ or CD8+ T cells sorted from blood, taken in a trial of the OX40 agonist ivuxolimab. The origin of the receptors is an adult with an advanced solid tumor such as melanoma, head and neck, liver or kidney cancer.

The chain has TRBV6-5 and TRBJ2-5; 8 bases are shared with TRBD1. This CDR3 comprises 12 residues. The J segment lost 4 bases and the V segment lost 10 bases, leaving 5 bases of the junction unmatched. The germline gives CDR1 MNHEY, CDR2 SVGAGI. The DNA for the CDR3 is TGTGCCACCGGGACAGGTCGAGAGACCCAGTACTTC. Protein product: CATGTGRETQYF.

The chain carries TRBV6-5 and TRBJ1-4, with TRBD1 matching over 7 bases. There are 13 residues in the CDR3. V lost 6 bases, J lost 8 bases, and 6 bases stayed unmatched. Germline V CDR1 and CDR2: MNHEY, SVGAGI. Here the CDR3 DNA reads TGTGCCAGCAGACTTCGACAGGGAGAAAAACTGTTTTTT. Translated: CASRLRQGEKLFF.

The V gene is TRBV12-5, the J gene TRBJ1-1; TRBD1 matches 7 bases. CDR1 is LGHNT, CDR2 FRNRAP, per germline. V lost 5 bases and J lost 5; bases outside the gene matches: 11. The CDR3 totals 15 residues. CDR3 in amino acids: CASGPDDRVWTEAFF. In nucleotides, the CDR3 is TGTGCTAGTGGTCCCGACGACAGGGTATGGACTGAAGCTTTCTTT. The variable domain in full, with the rest retrieved from reference TRBV12-5 and TRBJ1-1, is DARVTQTPRHKVTEMGQEVTMRCQPILGHNTVFWYRQTMMQGLELLAYFRNRAPLDDSGMPKDRFSAEMPDATLATLKIQPSEPRDSAVYFCASGPDDRVWTEAFFGQGTRLTVV.

The CDR3 region is CASSPQVQETQYF. CDR3 DNA: TGTGCCAGCTCACCCCAAGTACAAGAGACCCAGTACTTC. The chain combines TRBV18 with TRBJ2-5; D gene ambiguous. This CDR3 is 13 amino acids long. The V and J ends lost 3 bases and 2 bases respectively, with 7 bases between them. CDR1 is KGHSH, CDR2 LQKENI, per germline.

This clone was seen a single time. The genes are TRBV7-9 and TRBJ2-6; 10 bases are a match to TRBD1. J lost 3 bases, V lost 6 bases, and 8 bases had no gene match. The germline gives CDR1 SEHNR, CDR2 FQNEAQ (reference sequence). The CDR3 runs 17 residues. The CDR3 DNA reads TGTGCCAGCAGTCCGGGACAGGGGTTAGGTGGGGCCAACGTCCTGACTTTC. Translated, it gives CASSPGQGLGGANVLTF.